One sample yielded the 5 T cell receptor beta chains listed below, sequenced in a study of CXCR3-negative and CXCR3-positive naive CD8 T cells. cDNA libraries for TRB were generated by 5' RACE incorporating UMI labels. TCRdb derives one entry per CDR3 protein from the 5' RACE reads, leaving out DNA. Recorded for this sample: some 130,000 distinct CDR3 sequences. The sample comprised naive CXCR3- CD8+ T cells from blood. Subset in this sample: CD45RO-CCR7+CD27+CD95- naive CD8+ T cells lacking CXCR3 (TNR3-). These receptors all come from a human donor in good health. Some clones in this sample may be carry-over from other donors' samples.

The chain has TRBV20-1 and TRBJ2-1; lacking DNA, the TRBD1 call made by TCRdb goes unchecked. The CDR3 has 12 amino acids. Germline V gene sequence: CDR1 DFQATT, CDR2 SNEGSKA (reference sequence). The CDR3 sequence: CSARGEGYEQFF.

This rearrangement joins TRBV11-2 to TRBJ2-5. From germline, CDR1 is SGHAT and CDR2 FQNNGV. CDR3 length: 15 residues. This CDR3 reads CASSLIVGMGETQYF.

The chain recombines TRBV6-1 with TRBJ2-1; TCRdb indicates TRBD2, and absent DNA this call remains unverified. Germline values: CDR1 MNHNS, CDR2 SASEGT. The CDR3 consists of 14 residues. CDR3 residues: CASSSDYPLNEQFF.

This chain links TRBV13 with TRBJ2-1; TCRdb's D gene call, TRBD2, goes unchecked for lack of DNA. The germline gives CDR1 PRHDT, CDR2 FYEKMQ (reference sequence). The CDR3 runs 19 residues. CDR3 sequence reads: CASSPKLRRTSGDINEQFF.

This sequence joins TRBV14 and TRBJ2-2. This CDR3 comprises 17 residues. Germline loops: CDR1 SGHDN, CDR2 FVKESK. CDR3 in amino acids: CASSQDLAHENIGELFF.